This T cell receptor (beta chain) was retrieved from a study of vaccination and CD4 T cells after COVID-19. As for the study in general: Median time from COVID diagnosis to post-COVID sampling was approximately 3.5 months (35 to 161). For a few convalescent patients, sampling occurred both at day 14 and at days 161 to 241 after vaccination. General study results and limits: Looking at convalescent patients, a median around 90% of reactive clones were present only post-vaccination.

Time point indicated: late sampling 161 to 241 days after vaccination in a few convalescent patients. As to treatment: roughly 10-day PBMC culture with coronavirus spike peptide pools or control peptides (ViraFEST assay). Culture of 1.9 million or so PBMCs per well took place with approximately 9 IU/ml IL-2 and 9 to 10 ug/ml peptide pools. This clonotype has just a few counts. Its target is not known. Once obtained from cultured CD4+ T cells, the DNA was sequenced using the Oncomine TCR Beta short-read assay. Each CDR3 protein is one row after TCRdb ran MiXCR on the PCR reads. The sample contains about 26,000 distinct CDR3 sequences, 41% of which appear only once. J lost 2 bases, V lost 3 bases, and 5 bases had no gene match. Looked up from germline, CDR1 is SGHTA and CDR2 is FQGNSA. The CDR3 sequence is 15 residues long.

The starting material was CD4+ T cells from blood, cultured in vitro, obtained about 7 months after SARS-CoV-2 vaccination. The J gene is TRBJ2-7, the V gene TRBV7-2; 9 bases align to TRBD2. The sequence derives from a human donor who had recovered from COVID-19. CDR3 in DNA: TGTGCCAGCAGCTTGCGGGGGACTAGCCCCTACGAGCAGTACTTC. It encodes CASSLRGTSPYEQYF.